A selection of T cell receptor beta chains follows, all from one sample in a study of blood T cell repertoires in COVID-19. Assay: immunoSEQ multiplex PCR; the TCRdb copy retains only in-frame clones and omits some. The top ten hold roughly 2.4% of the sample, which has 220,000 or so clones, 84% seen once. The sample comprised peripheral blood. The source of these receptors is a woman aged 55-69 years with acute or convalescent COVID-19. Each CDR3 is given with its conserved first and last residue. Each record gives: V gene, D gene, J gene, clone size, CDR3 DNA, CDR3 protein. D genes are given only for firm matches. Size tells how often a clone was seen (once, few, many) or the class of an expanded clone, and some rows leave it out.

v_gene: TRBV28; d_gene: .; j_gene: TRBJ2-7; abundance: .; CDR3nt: TGTGCCAGCAGTTCCCAGGGGACCTGGCAGTACTTC; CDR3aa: CASSSQGTWQYF
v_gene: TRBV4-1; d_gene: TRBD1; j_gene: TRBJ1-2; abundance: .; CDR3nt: TGCGCCAGCAGCCAAGATTTTCGGGCGGTCGGGACAGGGCAATTCGGCTACACCTTC; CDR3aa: CASSQDFRAVGTGQFGYTF
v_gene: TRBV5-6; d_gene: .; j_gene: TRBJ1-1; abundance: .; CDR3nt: TGTGCCAGCAGCTTGGGACAGATTAACACTGAAGCTTTCTTT; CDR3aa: CASSLGQINTEAFF
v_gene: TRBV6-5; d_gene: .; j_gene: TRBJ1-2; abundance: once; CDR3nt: TGTGCCAGCGAAATCAGGGTTAACTATGGCTACACCTTC; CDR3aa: CASEIRVNYGYTF
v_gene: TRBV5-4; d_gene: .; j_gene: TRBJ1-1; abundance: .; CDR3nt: TGTGCCAGCAGCACTCTCGCGGGGGGGAACACTGAAGCTTTCTTT; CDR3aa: CASSTLAGGNTEAFF
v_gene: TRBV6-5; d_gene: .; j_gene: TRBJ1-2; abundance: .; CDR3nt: TGTGCCAGCAAAAGCTCGGAGGGGTATGGCTACACCTTC; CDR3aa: CASKSSEGYGYTF
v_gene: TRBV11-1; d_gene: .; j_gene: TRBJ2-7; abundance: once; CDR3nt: TGTGCCAGCAGCTTACGCAGGGATTCCTCCTACGAGCAGTACTTC; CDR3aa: CASSLRRDSSYEQYF
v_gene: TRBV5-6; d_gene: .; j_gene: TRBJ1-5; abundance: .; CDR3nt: TGTGCCAGCAGCTTGGGCACTGATCAGCCCCAGCATTTT; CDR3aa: CASSLGTDQPQHF
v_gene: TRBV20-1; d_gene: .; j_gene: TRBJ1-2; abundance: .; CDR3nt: TGCAGTGCTAGTCCGGGGATAAACTATGGCTACACCTTC; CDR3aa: CSASPGINYGYTF
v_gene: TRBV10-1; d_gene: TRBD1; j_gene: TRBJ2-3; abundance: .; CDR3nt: TGCGCCAGCAGGTCCTGGACAGGTATAGATACAGATACGCAGTATTTT; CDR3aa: CASRSWTGIDTDTQYF
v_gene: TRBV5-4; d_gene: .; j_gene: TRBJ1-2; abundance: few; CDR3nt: TGTGCCAGCAGCTCCCCCAAGACAGGCGATGGCTACACCTTC; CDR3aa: CASSSPKTGDGYTF
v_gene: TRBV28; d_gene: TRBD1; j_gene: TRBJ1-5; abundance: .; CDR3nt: TGTGCCAGCAGCTGGGACAGCGACAATCAGCCCCAGCATTTT; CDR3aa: CASSWDSDNQPQHF
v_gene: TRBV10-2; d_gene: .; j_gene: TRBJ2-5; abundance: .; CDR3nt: TGCGCCAGCAGTCGGACAGTAGGCGGAGAGACCCAGTACTTC; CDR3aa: CASSRTVGGETQYF